These 18 T cell receptor beta chains share one sample of origin, sequenced in a study of blood T cell repertoires in COVID-19. Sequencing used immunoSEQ multiplex PCR; TCRdb keeps in-frame clones, though not all of them. The table lists 110,000 or so clones, roughly four fifths of them singletons. Sequencing was done on a sample of peripheral blood. These receptors all come from a man aged 45 to 65 with acute or convalescent COVID-19.

The chain combines TRBV28 with TRBJ2-7, with 8 positions matching TRBD1. V was clipped by 6 bases and J by 5 bases; unmatched bases: 6. CDR3 length equals 13 residues. Germline assignment: CDR1 MDHEN and CDR2 SYDVKM. CDR3: CASRRTGSDEQYF. CDR3 sequence (DNA): TGTGCCAGCAGACGGACAGGGTCGGACGAGCAGTACTTC.

This clone was recorded only once. The V gene is TRBV27, the J gene TRBJ1-1; 7 positions agree with TRBD1. The V gene's germline CDR1 is MNHEY and CDR2 SMNVEV (reference sequence). Trimming removed 5 bases from V and 5 bases from J; junction bases left unmatched: 11. The CDR3 has 15 residues. The chain's CDR3 is CASSRLETGLTEAFF. Written as DNA, the CDR3 is TGTGCCAGCAGTCGGCTCGAGACAGGGTTAACTGAAGCTTTCTTT.

This chain uses TRBV5-6 with TRBJ2-5; 15 bases are a match to TRBD2. Germline assignment: CDR1 SGHDT and CDR2 YYEEEE. CDR3 size: 15 residues. J gave up 5 bases and V 5 bases, and 4 bases lay outside the gene matches. The CDR3 loop reads CASSWTSGGDETQYF. The CDR3 coding sequence is TGTGCCAGCAGTTGGACTAGCGGGGGGGATGAGACCCAGTACTTC.

CDR3 coding DNA: TGTGCCAGCAGCCCCCCGGACACAGCCTTTCCCTACGAGCAGTACTTC. It translates to CASSPPDTAFPYEQYF. J is TRBJ2-7 and V is TRBV5-4; TRBD1 might be the D (5 bases). The germline V gene encodes CDR1 SGHNT and CDR2 YYREEE (reference sequence). Between the trimmed V and J ends, which lost 4 bases and 2 bases, there was a span of 19 bases. CDR3 length equals 16 residues.

DNA of the CDR3: TGTGCCAGCAGCGTAAGCCCCTGGGCTGACGGGGAGCTGTTTTTT. This sequence encodes CASSVSPWADGELFF. This sequence joins TRBV9 and TRBJ2-2; D is unresolved. From germline, CDR1 is SGDLS and CDR2 YYNGEE. CDR3 length: 15 amino acids. V was trimmed by 1 base and J by 7 bases, leaving 14 bases between them.

The chain joins TRBV29-1 to TRBJ1-3; D call uncertain. CDR3 size: 14 residues. Germline V gene data show CDR1 as SQVTM and CDR2 as ANQGSEA. V lost 0 bases to trimming and J lost 0 bases, with 6 bases between them. CDR3: CSVEEPGSGNTIYF. In DNA, the CDR3 is TGCAGCGTTGAAGAACCGGGCTCTGGAAACACCATATATTTT.

This chain joins TRBV2 and TRBJ2-2; 11 bases are shared with TRBD2. Germline CDR1 reads SNHLY; CDR2 reads FYNNEI. The V segment lost 10 bases and the J segment 1 base; nucleotides outside the gene matches: 2. This CDR3 has 14 amino acids. The chain's CDR3 is CATGLAENTGELFF. The CDR3 DNA follows: TGTGCCACGGGACTAGCGGAGAACACCGGGGAGCTGTTTTTT.

This clone was detected a few times. The CDR3 DNA follows: TGCGCCAGCAGCCACCAACTAGGTTACAATGAGCAGTTCTTC. Translation: CASSHQLGYNEQFF. The rearrangement uses TRBV4-1 and TRBJ2-1; D perhaps matches TRBD2 (5 bases). CDR1 and CDR2 (germline): MGHRA, YSYEKL. Deletions cut 3 bases from V and 4 bases from J, with 10 bases between. CDR3 length: 14 amino acids.

This chain connects TRBV27 to TRBJ2-1; TRBD2 matches 7 bases. This CDR3 is built from 18 residues. Trimming at V came to 2 bases and at J to 1 base, leaving 11 bases not matched to a gene. Germline V CDR1 and CDR2: MNHEY, SMNVEV (reference sequence). CDR3 nucleotides: TGTGCCAGCAGTTTAACGGGGGGTGACGGGGCTTCCTACAATGAGCAGTTCTTC. Translation gives CASSLTGGDGASYNEQFF.

The sample holds a few counts of this clone. This rearrangement joins TRBV2 to TRBJ1-1; D is possibly TRBD1 (5 bases). This CDR3 comprises 14 residues. The ends were cut back, 6 bases at V and 6 bases at J, with 17 bases in the middle. From germline, CDR1 is SNHLY and CDR2 FYNNEI. The CDR3 sequence: CASSLGGDGPEAFF. The CDR3 DNA reads as TGTGCCAGCAGCTTAGGAGGGGACGGGCCTGAAGCTTTCTTT.

This clone has a handful of counts. The chain uses TRBV4-2 and TRBJ1-4, with D perhaps TRBD1 (5 bases). Trimming removed 3 bases from V and 8 bases from J, with 16 bases in between. Germline CDR1 and CDR2: LGHNA and YNFKEQ. The CDR3 is 15 residues long. The CDR3: CASSHPGGGGEKLFF. Here the CDR3 DNA reads TGTGCCAGCAGCCATCCCGGGGGGGGAGGGGAAAAACTGTTTTTT.

CDR3: CASSSTGGQGAEGYTF. The CDR3 coding sequence is TGTGCCAGCTCATCTACCGGCGGACAGGGGGCTGAAGGCTACACCTTC. The chain joins TRBV18 to TRBJ1-2; 11 bases are shared with TRBD1. The germline gives CDR1 KGHSH, CDR2 LQKENI. J gave up 8 bases and V 5 bases, and 13 bases lay outside the gene matches. The CDR3 runs to 16 residues. The full variable domain, its missing parts supplied by reference TRBV18 and TRBJ1-2, is NAGVMQNPRHLVRRRGQEARLRCSPMKGHSHVYWYRQLPEEGLKFMVYLQKENIIDESGMPKERFSAEFPKEGPSILRIQQVVRGDSAAYFCASSSTGGQGAEGYTFGSGTRLTVV.

The chain joins TRBV10-3 to TRBJ1-4; 7 bases align to TRBD1. The J segment lost 3 bases and the V segment lost 0 bases, leaving 4 bases of the junction unmatched. This CDR3 is 16 amino acids long. Germline V gene sequence: CDR1 ENHRY, CDR2 SYGVKD. For the CDR3, the DNA is TGTGCCATCAGTGAGTCTGTGACAGGGCCTAATGAAAAACTGTTTTTT. Its protein product is CAISESVTGPNEKLFF.

J is TRBJ2-7 and V is TRBV29-1; 10 positions agree with TRBD1. Trimming cost V 8 bases and J 6 bases; bases outside gene matches: 7. Germline V gives CDR1 SQVTM, CDR2 ANQGSEA. This CDR3 region has 12 residues. The CDR3 bases are TGCAGCTTTGGGACAGGGGATGGCGAGCAGTACTTC. This translates into CSFGTGDGEQYF.

The chain carries TRBV4-1 and TRBJ2-7; TRBD2 is a possible D gene (5 bases). This CDR3 contains 16 residues. V was pared by 6 bases and J by 0 bases, with 18 bases between. Germline-derived CDR1 and CDR2 are MGHRA and YSYEKL. In nucleotides, the CDR3 is TGCGCCAGCAGGTCCGTGTTAACTAGGAGCTCCTACGAGCAGTACTTC. Protein product: CASRSVLTRSSYEQYF.

This chain joins TRBV2 and TRBJ2-2; D might be TRBD2 (6 bases). The ends were cut back, 6 bases at V and 1 base at J, with 15 bases in the middle. The CDR3 length is 16 residues. The germline V gene encodes CDR1 SNHLY and CDR2 FYNNEI. As DNA, the CDR3 is TGTGCCAGCAGGGGACTTTTGCGGATGAACACCGGGGAGCTGTTTTTT. It specifies CASRGLLRMNTGELFF. Supplemented by reference TRBV2 and TRBJ2-2, the full variable domain reads EPEVTQTPSHQVTQMGQEVILRCVPISNHLYFYWYRQILGQKVEFLVSFYNNEISEKSEIFDDQFSVERPDGSNFTLKIRSTKLEDSAMYFCASRGLLRMNTGELFFGEGSRLTVL.

The rearrangement links TRBV27 to TRBJ2-2, with 11 bases identical to TRBD2. CDR3 length: 19 amino acids. CDR1 and CDR2 from the germline V gene are MNHEY and SMNVEV (reference sequence). J was trimmed by 6 bases and V by 4 bases; bases with no gene match: 16. CDR3 amino acids: CASSSKRFTSGSEAGELFF. CDR3 nucleotide sequence: TGTGCCAGCAGTTCTAAACGTTTCACTAGCGGGAGTGAGGCCGGGGAGCTGTTTTTT.

The chain combines TRBV11-1 with TRBJ2-7; 14 nucleotides match TRBD2. Trimming took 2 bases from V and 7 from J; bases not matched to a gene: 1. CDR3 length: 14 residues. Germline V gene lookup returns CDR1 SGHAT and CDR2 FQDESV (reference sequence). The CDR3 bases are TGTGCCAGCAGCTTAAGACTAGCGGGAGGGGAGCAGTACTTC. This translates into CASSLRLAGGEQYF.